Listed below are T cell receptor beta chains from one sample, sequenced in a study of Graves' ophthalmopathy and Graves' hyperthyroidism. In TCRdb, the multiplex PCR reads were re-called with MiXCR into one record per CDR3 protein. The sample records around 1,200,000 distinct CDR3 sequences, roughly two fifths being singletons. The sequenced sample was peripheral blood or thyroid tissue (not recorded which). These receptors originate from an adult man with Graves' hyperthyroidism. CDR3s include the opening cysteine and the closing phenylalanine or tryptophan.

j_call,cdr3_length,v_call,cdr3_aa
TRBJ2-5,15,TRBV12-3/TRBV12-4,CASTLTGGAGETQYF
TRBJ1-2,16,TRBV29-1,CSVEDRTWTADYGYTF
TRBJ2-5,13,TRBV7-9,CASSLTSNQPQYF
TRBJ1-1,14,TRBV4-3,CASSQVLWGTEAFF
TRBJ1-2,16,TRBV12-3/TRBV12-4,CASSTGTGTQLGGYTF
TRBJ1-6,14,TRBV20-1,CSARTDWNNSPLHF
TRBJ2-7,15,TRBV29-1,CSVLLSDANPGEQYF
TRBJ1-2,15,TRBV6-9,CASTRDRGHNYGYTF
TRBJ2-7,14,TRBV20-1,CSASPYAGFDEQYF
TRBJ1-2,13,TRBV20-1,CSARTAKNYGYTF
TRBJ2-7,14,TRBV20-1,CSALGVTSGYEQYF
TRBJ2-5,17,TRBV15,CATSRTRQGASSETQYF
TRBJ2-7,14,TRBV28,CASQTHIKVYEQYF
TRBJ1-6,13,TRBV20-1,CSASSRRGSPLHF
TRBJ1-5,13,TRBV20-1,CSASFRGDQPQHF
TRBJ2-5,12,TRBV29-1,CSAGGDQETQYF
TRBJ1-4,14,TRBV30,CAWSPGTGNEKLFF
TRBJ2-5,17,TRBV5-6,CASSPRGERGAWETQYF
TRBJ2-2,16,TRBV12-3/TRBV12-4,CASSLRRGGYTGELFF
TRBJ1-5,16,TRBV3-1,CASSQERPGFGQPQHF
TRBJ1-5,15,TRBV5-4,CASSQVRISLQPQHF
TRBJ1-2,15,TRBV19,CASSIRTGPNYGYTF
TRBJ2-5,12,TRBV20-1,CSAALGDWTQYF
TRBJ1-3,16,TRBV12-3/TRBV12-4,CASSSAPLRSGNTIYF
TRBJ1-1,11,TRBV29-1,CSVLPGVATFF
TRBJ2-3,15,TRBV24-1,CATSDFRSSGNTQYF
TRBJ2-7,16,TRBV7-6,CASSLDPGTGAYEQYF
TRBJ2-7,15,TRBV4-1,CASSQQQGPTYEQYF
TRBJ1-1,17,TRBV11-2,CASSYCKGSGKNTEAFF
TRBJ2-1,15,TRBV2,CASSVVAGGPDEQFF
TRBJ2-5,15,TRBV20-1,CSARAPGLAKETQYF
TRBJ1-2,16,TRBV6-5,CASSFYPGQVTDGYTF
TRBJ2-2,16,TRBV11-2,CASRPGQPANTGELFF
TRBJ2-7,15,TRBV11-2,CATTGRRTSSYEQYF
TRBJ2-5,13,TRBV7-9,CASSVDWGETQYF
TRBJ1-5,15,TRBV7-2,CASSLEGGLAQPQHF
TRBJ2-5,13,TRBV7-9,CASSSKGTETQYF
TRBJ1-1,16,TRBV4-1,CASSQEGAGRSGGAFF
TRBJ1-2,13,TRBV2,CASSTDEGYGYTF
TRBJ2-1,15,TRBV10-2,CASRSGQTGYNEQFF
TRBJ2-7,15,TRBV5-1,CASSLAGGLTYEQYF
TRBJ1-1,15,TRBV28,CASSLVPPMNTEAFF
TRBJ2-6,14,TRBV20-1,CSATPPPGANVLTF
TRBJ1-1,13,TRBV2,CASCGEVHTEAFF
TRBJ1-5,16,TRBV9,CASSPNMGQGDQPQHF
TRBJ1-5,17,TRBV10-3,CAISESRGARSNQPQHF
TRBJ1-5,15,TRBV5-5,CASSPITGMGQPQHF
TRBJ1-4,13,TRBV7-2,CASSLTSGEKLFF